Below, one TCR beta chain is given with its context. The data were obtained in a study of PD-1 blockade in classical Hodgkin lymphoma. Each and every patient relapsed after autologous stem cell transplantation, and patients got differing brentuximab vedotin exposure. V dropped 2 bases and J dropped 4 bases, with 9 bases sitting between them. The CDR3 covers 14 residues. Germline-derived CDR1 and CDR2 are ENHRY and SYGVKD. The repertoire was sequenced with immunoSEQ multiplex PCR; TCRdb's copy has only in-frame clones and lacks some. The sample includes tens of thousands of clones, around 81% of them seen just once.

The chain combines TRBV10-3 with TRBJ1-5; D may be TRBD1 (6 bases). This receptor was obtained from a human donor with classical Hodgkin lymphoma. Sequenced here: peripheral blood mononuclear cells (PBMCs), sampled before the second cycle of nivolumab. This chain's CDR3 is CAISEEGVNQPQHF. CDR3 nucleotide sequence: TGTGCCATCAGTGAGGAGGGGGTAAATCAGCCCCAGCATTTT.